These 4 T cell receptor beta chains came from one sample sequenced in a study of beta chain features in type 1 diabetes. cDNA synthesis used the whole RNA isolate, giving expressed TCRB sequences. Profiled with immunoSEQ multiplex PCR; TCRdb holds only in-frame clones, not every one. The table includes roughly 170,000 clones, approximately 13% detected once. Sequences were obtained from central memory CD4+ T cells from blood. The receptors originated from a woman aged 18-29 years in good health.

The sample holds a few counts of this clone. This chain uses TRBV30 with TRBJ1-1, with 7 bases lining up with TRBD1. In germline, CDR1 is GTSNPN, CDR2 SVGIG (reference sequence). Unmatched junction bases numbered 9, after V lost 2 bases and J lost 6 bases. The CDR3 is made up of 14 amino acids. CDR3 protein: CAWSPHGGQPEAFF. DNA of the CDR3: TGTGCCTGGAGTCCACACGGGGGACAGCCTGAAGCTTTCTTT.

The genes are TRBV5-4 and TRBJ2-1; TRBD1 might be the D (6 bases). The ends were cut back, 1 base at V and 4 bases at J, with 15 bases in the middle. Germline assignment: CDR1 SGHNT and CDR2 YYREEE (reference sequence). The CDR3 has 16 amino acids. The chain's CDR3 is CASSLTRGRTYNEQFF. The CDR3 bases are TGTGCCAGCAGCTTGACCAGGGGTCGAACGTACAATGAGCAGTTCTTC.

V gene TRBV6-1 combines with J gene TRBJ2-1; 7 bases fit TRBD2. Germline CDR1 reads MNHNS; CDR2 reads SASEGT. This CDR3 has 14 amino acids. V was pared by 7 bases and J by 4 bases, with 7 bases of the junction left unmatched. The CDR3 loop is CASTGAGLYNEQFF. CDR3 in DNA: TGTGCCAGCACTGGAGCGGGACTTTACAATGAGCAGTTCTTC.

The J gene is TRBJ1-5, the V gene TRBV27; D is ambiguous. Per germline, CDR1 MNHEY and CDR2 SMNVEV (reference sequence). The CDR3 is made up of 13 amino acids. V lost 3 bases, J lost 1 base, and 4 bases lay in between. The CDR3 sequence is CASSFKSNQPQHF. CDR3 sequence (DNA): TGTGCCAGCAGTTTTAAAAGCAATCAGCCCCAGCATTTT.